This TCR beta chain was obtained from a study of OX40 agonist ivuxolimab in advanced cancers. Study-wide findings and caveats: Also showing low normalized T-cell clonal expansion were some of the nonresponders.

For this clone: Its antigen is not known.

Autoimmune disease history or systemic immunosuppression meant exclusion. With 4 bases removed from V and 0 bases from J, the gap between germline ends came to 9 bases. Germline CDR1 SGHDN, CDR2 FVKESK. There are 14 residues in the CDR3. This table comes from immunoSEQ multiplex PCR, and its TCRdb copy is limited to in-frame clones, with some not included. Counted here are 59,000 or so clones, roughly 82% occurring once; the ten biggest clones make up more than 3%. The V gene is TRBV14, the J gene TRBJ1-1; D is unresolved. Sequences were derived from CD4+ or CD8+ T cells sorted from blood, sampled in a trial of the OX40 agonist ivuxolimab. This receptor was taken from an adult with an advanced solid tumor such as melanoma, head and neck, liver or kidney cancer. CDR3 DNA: TGTGCCAGCAGCCGACTGATTTTGAACACTGAAGCTTTCTTT. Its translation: CASSRLILNTEAFF.